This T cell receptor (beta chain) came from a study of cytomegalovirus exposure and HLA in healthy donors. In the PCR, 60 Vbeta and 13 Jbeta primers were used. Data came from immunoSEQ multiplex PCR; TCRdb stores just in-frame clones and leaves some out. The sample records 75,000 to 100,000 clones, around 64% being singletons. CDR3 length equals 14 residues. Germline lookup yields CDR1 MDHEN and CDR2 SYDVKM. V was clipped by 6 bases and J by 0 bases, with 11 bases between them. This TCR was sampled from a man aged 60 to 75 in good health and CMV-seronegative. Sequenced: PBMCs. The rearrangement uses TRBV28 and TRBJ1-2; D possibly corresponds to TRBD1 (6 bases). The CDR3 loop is CASSRTVANYGYTF. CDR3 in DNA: TGTGCCAGCAGCCGGACAGTCGCTAACTATGGCTACACCTTC.